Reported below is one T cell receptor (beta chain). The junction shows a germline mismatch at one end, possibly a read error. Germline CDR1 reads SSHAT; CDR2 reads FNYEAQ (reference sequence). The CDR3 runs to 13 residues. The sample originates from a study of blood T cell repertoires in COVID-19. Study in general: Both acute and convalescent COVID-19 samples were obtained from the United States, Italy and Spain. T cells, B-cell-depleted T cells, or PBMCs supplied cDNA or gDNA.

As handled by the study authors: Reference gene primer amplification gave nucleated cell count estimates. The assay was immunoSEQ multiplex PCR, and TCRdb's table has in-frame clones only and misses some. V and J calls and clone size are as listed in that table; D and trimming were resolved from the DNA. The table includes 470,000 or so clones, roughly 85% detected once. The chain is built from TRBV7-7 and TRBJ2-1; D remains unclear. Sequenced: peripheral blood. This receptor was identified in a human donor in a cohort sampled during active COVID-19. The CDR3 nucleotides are TGTGCTAGCAGCTTATCCCTAGACAATGAGCAGTTCTTC. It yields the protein CASSLSLDNEQFF.